This T cell receptor (beta chain) was captured by sequencing in a study of Ad26.COV2.S vaccination and SARS-CoV-2 variants. Study as a whole: Ad26.COV2.S, an intramuscular injection, was given once or twice 56 days apart.

Here immunoSEQ multiplex PCR was the method, and the copy in TCRdb shows in-frame clones only, minus some. The sample carries 380,000 or so clones, 83% recorded once. Broader study findings: Placebo recipients showed lower spike-specific TCR breadth than vaccinees.

On this clone: The antigen is unknown.

The CDR3 length is 15 residues. The germline V and J ends were trimmed by 1 base and 4 bases, with 14 bases remaining between them. The germline V gene has CDR1 LGHNA and CDR2 YSLEER. Treatment described: around 19 received Ad26.COV2.S at low or high dose, single or two shots; about 5 received placebo; per-sample allocation not given. Following the first vaccine or placebo injection, samples were taken on day 63. V usage is TRBV4-3 and J usage is TRBJ2-7, with a tentative D call TRBD2 (6 bases). The sequence came from a person between 18 and 65 years old who received the Ad26.COV2.S COVID-19 vaccine or a placebo. This material consisted of peripheral blood, taken in a trial of Ad26.COV2.S vaccine versus placebo. Written as DNA, the CDR3 is TGCGCCAGCAGCCAAGGTCTTGGAGGGGCGTACGAGCAGTACTTC. As protein: CASSQGLGGAYEQYF.